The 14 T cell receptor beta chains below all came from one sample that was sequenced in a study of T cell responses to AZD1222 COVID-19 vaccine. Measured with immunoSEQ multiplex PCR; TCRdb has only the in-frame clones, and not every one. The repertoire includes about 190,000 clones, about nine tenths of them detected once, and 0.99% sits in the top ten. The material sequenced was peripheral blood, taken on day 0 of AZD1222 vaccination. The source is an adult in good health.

CDR3 nucleotides: TGTGCCAGCAGAGACAGGGGGGAGACCCAGTACTTC. This gives the protein CASRDRGETQYF. The chain combines TRBV2 with TRBJ2-5, with 9 bases lining up with TRBD1. The V gene end was trimmed by 6 bases and the J gene end by 5 bases; junction bases not matched to a gene: 1. Germline lookup yields CDR1 SNHLY and CDR2 FYNNEI. The CDR3 has 12 residues. Supplemented by reference TRBV2 and TRBJ2-5, the full variable domain reads EPEVTQTPSHQVTQMGQEVILRCVPISNHLYFYWYRQILGQKVEFLVSFYNNEISEKSEIFDDQFSVERPDGSNFTLKIRSTKLEDSAMYFCASRDRGETQYFGPGTRLLVL.

In DNA form, the CDR3 reads TGTGCCAGCAGTGAATGGGGACAGGGAGCCGAGCAGTACTTC. It translates to CASSEWGQGAEQYF. V usage is TRBV25-1 and J usage is TRBJ2-7; 9 positions agree with TRBD1. In germline, CDR1 is MGHDK, CDR2 SYGVNS. The CDR3 extends over 14 amino acids. V was clipped by 1 base and J by 6 bases; unmatched bases: 4.

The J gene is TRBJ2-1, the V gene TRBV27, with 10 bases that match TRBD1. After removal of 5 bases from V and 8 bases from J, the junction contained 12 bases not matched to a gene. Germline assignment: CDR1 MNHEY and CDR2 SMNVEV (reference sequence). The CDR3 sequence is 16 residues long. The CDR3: CASSKGQGNWIDEQFF. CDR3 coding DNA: TGTGCCAGCAGTAAGGGACAGGGGAATTGGATCGATGAGCAGTTCTTC.

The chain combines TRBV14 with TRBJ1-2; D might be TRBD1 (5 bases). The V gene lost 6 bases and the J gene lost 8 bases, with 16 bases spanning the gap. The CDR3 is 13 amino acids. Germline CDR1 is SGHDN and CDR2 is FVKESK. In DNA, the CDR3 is TGTGCCAGCAGAGGTCTCGGGAGGGGAGGCTACACCTTC. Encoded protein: CASRGLGRGGYTF.

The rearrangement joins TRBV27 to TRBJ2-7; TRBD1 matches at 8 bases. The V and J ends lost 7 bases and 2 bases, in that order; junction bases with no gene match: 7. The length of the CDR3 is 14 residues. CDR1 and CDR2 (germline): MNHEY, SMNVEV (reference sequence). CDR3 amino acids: CASTKTGAAYEQYF. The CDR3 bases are TGTGCCAGCACCAAGACAGGGGCGGCCTACGAGCAGTACTTC.

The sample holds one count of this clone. CDR3 residues: CASSPGLAGASSYNEQFF. DNA for the CDR3: TGTGCCAGCAGCCCCGGACTAGCGGGAGCAAGCTCCTACAATGAGCAGTTCTTC. The chain recombines TRBV5-8 with TRBJ2-1; 13 bases match TRBD2. Germline V gene sequence: CDR1 SGHTS, CDR2 YDEGEE. V trimming: 4 bases; J trimming: 0 bases; junction bases outside the gene matches: 7. The CDR3 spans 18 residues.

The CDR3 is CASSTYGQPSGYTIYF. CDR3 nucleotide sequence: TGTGCCAGCAGCACCTACGGACAGCCCTCGGGGTACACCATATATTTT. This chain connects TRBV7-8 to TRBJ1-3; D possibly corresponds to TRBD1 (6 bases). Germline CDR1 reads SGHVS; CDR2 reads FQNEAQ. Between the trimmed V and J ends, which lost 5 bases and 8 bases, there was a span of 22 bases. The CDR3 is made up of 16 amino acids.

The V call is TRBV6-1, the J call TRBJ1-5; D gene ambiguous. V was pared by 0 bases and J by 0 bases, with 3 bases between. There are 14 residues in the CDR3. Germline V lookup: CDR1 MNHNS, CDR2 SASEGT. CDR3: CASSEAYSNQPQHF. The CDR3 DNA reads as TGTGCCAGCAGTGAAGCGTATAGCAATCAGCCCCAGCATTTT.

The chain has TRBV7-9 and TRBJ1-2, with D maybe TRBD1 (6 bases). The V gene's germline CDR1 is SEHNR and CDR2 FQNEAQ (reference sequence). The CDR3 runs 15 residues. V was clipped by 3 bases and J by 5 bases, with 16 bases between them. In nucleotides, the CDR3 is TGTGCCAGCAGCTTCCCCGACAGGAGACGATATGGCTACACCTTC. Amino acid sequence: CASSFPDRRRYGYTF.

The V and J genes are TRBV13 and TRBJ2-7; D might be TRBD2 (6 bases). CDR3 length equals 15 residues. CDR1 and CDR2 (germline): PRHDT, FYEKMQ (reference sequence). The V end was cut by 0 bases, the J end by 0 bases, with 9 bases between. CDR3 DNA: TGTGCCAGCAGCTTAGGCCGGGAGAGCTCCTACGAGCAGTACTTC. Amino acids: CASSLGRESSYEQYF.

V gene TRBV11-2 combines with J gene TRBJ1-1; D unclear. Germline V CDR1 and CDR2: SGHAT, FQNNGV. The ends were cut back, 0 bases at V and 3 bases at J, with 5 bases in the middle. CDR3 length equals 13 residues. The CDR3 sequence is CASSLETHTEAFF. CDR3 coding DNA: TGTGCCAGCAGCTTAGAAACTCACACTGAAGCTTTCTTT.

This CDR3 reads CAISESTGGGQPQHF. CDR3 DNA: TGTGCCATCAGTGAGTCGACAGGAGGGGGCCAGCCCCAGCATTTT. V usage is TRBV10-3 and J usage is TRBJ1-5; TRBD1 matches at 7 bases. The germline gives CDR1 ENHRY, CDR2 SYGVKD. Trimming at V came to 0 bases and at J to 7 bases, leaving 6 bases not matched to a gene. The CDR3 runs to 15 residues.

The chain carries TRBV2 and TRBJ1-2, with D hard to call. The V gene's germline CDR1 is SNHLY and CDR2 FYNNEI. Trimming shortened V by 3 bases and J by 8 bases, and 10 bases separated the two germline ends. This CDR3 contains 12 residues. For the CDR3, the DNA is TGTGCCAGCAGTGAGGCTGGTATGGGCTACACCTTC. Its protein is CASSEAGMGYTF.

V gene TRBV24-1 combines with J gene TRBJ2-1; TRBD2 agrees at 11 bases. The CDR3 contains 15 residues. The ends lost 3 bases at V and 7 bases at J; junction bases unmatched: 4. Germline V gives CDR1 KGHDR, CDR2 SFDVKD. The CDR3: CATSDPASGGNEQFF. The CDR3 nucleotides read TGTGCCACCAGTGATCCGGCTAGCGGGGGGAATGAGCAGTTCTTC.